This T cell receptor (beta chain) was identified in a study of T cell repertoires in cytomegalovirus infection. Germline V lookup: CDR1 SGHTA, CDR2 FQGNSA. The CDR3 totals 13 residues. The V end lost 2 bases, the J end lost 3 bases, and 5 bases lay between the germline ends. This clonotype came up a few times. The antigen is not known. TCRdb analysed the reads with MiXCR anew, one entry per CDR3 protein. The data show some 900,000 distinct CDR3 sequences, 30% to 35% seen once. The chain recombines TRBV7-2 with TRBJ1-5; unclear D gene. The receptor's source is a human donor in good health (CMV status not recorded). Some clones in this sample may be carry-over from other donors' samples. The sequencing used cultured CD8+ T cells from PBMCs, collected from culture after CMV antigen stimulation. CDR3 protein: CASSLSNNQPQHF. Written as DNA, the CDR3 is TGTGCCAGCAGCTTATCTAACAATCAGCCCCAGCATTTT.